A selection of T cell receptor beta chains follows, all from one sample in a study of graft-versus-host responses after intestinal transplantation. Produced via immunoSEQ multiplex PCR; TCRdb's table is partial and in-frame only. The profile shows under 75,000 clones, 90% of them singletons. These receptors are not linked to any known antigen. The source was unstimulated CD8+ T cells sorted from spleen or lymph node cells, collected before transplant. These receptor sequences come from a human donor who was the organ donor for an intestinal transplant. CDR3s include the opening cysteine and the closing phenylalanine or tryptophan. Fields, in order: V gene, J gene, D gene, clone size, CDR3 protein, CDR3 DNA. A D gene is named only where the DNA matches it firmly. Expanded clones get a size class; other rows say once, few or many, or leave the size out.

TRBV4-2	TRBJ2-3	.	.	CASSPRDQQTGIGDTQYF	TGTGCCAGCAGCCCCCGCGACCAGCAAACAGGGATCGGAGATACGCAGTATTTT
TRBV27	TRBJ1-2	.	.	CASRAAHQRANYGYTF	TGTGCCAGCAGAGCTGCTCACCAGAGGGCTAACTATGGCTACACCTTC
TRBV15	TRBJ1-2	.	.	CATSREIVGREFYGYTF	TGTGCCACCAGCAGAGAAATAGTCGGCAGGGAATTCTATGGCTACACCTTC
TRBV27	TRBJ2-5	.	.	CASSLMANRGVGETQYF	TGTGCCAGCAGTTTAATGGCGAACCGGGGAGTCGGAGAGACCCAGTACTTC
TRBV2	TRBJ2-3	.	.	CASREGDTQYF	TGTGCCAGCAGGGAGGGAGATACGCAGTATTTT
TRBV4-3	TRBJ2-1	TRBD2	.	CASSQSRGGGEQFF	TGCGCCAGCAGCCAATCCCGGGGGGGCGGTGAGCAGTTCTTC
TRBV5-4	TRBJ2-5	.	.	CASSFRGGPLQETQYF	TGTGCCAGCAGCTTTAGGGGGGGCCCTTTACAAGAGACCCAGTACTTC
TRBV7-6	TRBJ1-2	.	.	CASSLAYGIYGYTF	TGTGCCAGCAGCTTAGCTTACGGGATCTATGGCTACACCTTC
TRBV6-5	TRBJ1-1	.	.	CASSYSVQNTEAFF	TGTGCCAGCAGTTACTCGGTACAGAACACTGAAGCTTTCTTT
TRBV6-5	TRBJ2-3	TRBD2	.	CASSYLAGTDTQYF	TGTGCCAGCAGTTACCTAGCGGGCACAGATACGCAGTATTTT
TRBV5-1	TRBJ2-2	.	once	CASSLDGQRTGELFF	TGCGCCAGCAGCTTAGACGGACAGCGCACCGGGGAGCTGTTTTTT
TRBV4-3	TRBJ2-5	.	.	CASSQDSEETQYF	TGCGCCAGCAGCCAAGATTCGGAGGAGACCCAGTACTTC
TRBV4-1	TRBJ1-6	.	.	CASSQDPGGNSPLHF	TGCGCCAGCAGCCAAGATCCGGGGGGGAATTCACCCCTCCACTTT
TRBV12-5	TRBJ1-2	TRBD1	.	CASGLVPGGGYTF	TGTGCTAGTGGTTTGGTCCCAGGGGGGGGCTACACCTTC
TRBV9	TRBJ1-3	.	.	CASSVEPGHTGNTIYF	TGTGCCAGCAGCGTAGAACCAGGGCATACTGGAAACACCATATATTTT
TRBV7-9	TRBJ1-2	TRBD1	.	CASSLTGDGYTF	TGTGCCAGCAGCTTAACAGGGGATGGCTACACCTTC
TRBV25-1	TRBJ1-1	TRBD1	.	CASSRDRVNRGTEAFF	TGTGCCAGTTCTCGGGACAGGGTCAACAGGGGGACTGAAGCTTTCTTT
TRBV11-2	TRBJ1-1	TRBD1	.	CASSRAGQGSEAFF	TGTGCCAGCAGCCGCGCGGGACAGGGATCTGAAGCTTTCTTT
TRBV4-3	TRBJ1-1	.	.	CASSPTGIRTEAFF	TGCGCCAGCAGCCCCACAGGGATACGAACTGAAGCTTTCTTT
TRBV5-8	TRBJ2-1	.	.	CASSLGQGSYNEQFF	TGTGCCAGCAGCTTGGGTCAGGGCTCCTACAATGAGCAGTTCTTC
TRBV4-3	TRBJ2-1	.	.	CASSQENLPGGEQFF	TGCGCCAGCAGCCAAGAGAACCTTCCCGGAGGTGAGCAGTTCTTC
TRBV27	TRBJ2-3	TRBD1	.	CASSFQGADTQYF	TGTGCCAGCAGTTTCCAGGGGGCAGATACGCAGTATTTT
TRBV6-1	TRBJ2-1	.	.	CASLLSSYNEQFF	TGTGCCAGTCTTCTGAGCTCCTACAATGAGCAGTTCTTC
TRBV7-9	TRBJ1-5	.	.	CASSFGRAGGQPQHF	TGTGCCAGCAGCTTTGGGAGGGCTGGCGGTCAGCCCCAGCATTTT
TRBV7-6	TRBJ1-5	.	.	CASSAGTGGPQHF	TGTGCCAGCAGCGCCGGGACCGGGGGGCCCCAGCATTTT
TRBV4-2	TRBJ1-5	.	.	CASSQDSRGLYQPQHF	TGTGCCAGCAGCCAAGATTCCAGGGGATTGTATCAGCCCCAGCATTTT
TRBV25-1	TRBJ2-6	.	.	CASSGYRPSGANVLTF	TGTGCCAGCAGTGGGTACAGACCCTCTGGGGCCAACGTCCTGACTTTC
TRBV4-2	TRBJ2-1	TRBD2	.	CASSPAPGGGNEQFF	TGTGCCAGCAGCCCAGCCCCCGGGGGGGGCAATGAGCAGTTCTTC
TRBV6-5	TRBJ1-5	.	.	CASSYSRGSGQHF	TGTGCCAGCAGTTACTCGAGAGGGTCAGGCCAGCATTTT
TRBV9	TRBJ2-1	.	.	CASSVEVRTSSYNEQFF	TGTGCCAGCAGCGTAGAAGTACGGACAAGCTCCTACAATGAGCAGTTCTTC
TRBV30	TRBJ1-5	TRBD1	.	CAWSIRQGYQPQHF	TGTGCCTGGAGTATCCGACAGGGATATCAGCCCCAGCATTTT
TRBV6-5	TRBJ1-5	TRBD1	.	CASSSGTGNQPQHF	TGTGCCAGCAGTTCCGGGACAGGGAATCAGCCCCAGCATTTT
TRBV14	TRBJ1-3	.	few	CASSQEATIYF	TGTGCCAGCAGCCAAGAGGCCACCATATATTTT
TRBV6-4	TRBJ1-1	TRBD1	.	CASISPDREAFF	TGTGCCAGCATAAGCCCGGACAGGGAGGCCTTCTTT
TRBV13	TRBJ1-3	.	once	CASSLKGGMSGNTIYF	TGTGCCAGCAGCTTAAAGGGGGGGATGTCTGGAAACACCATATATTTT
TRBV15	TRBJ1-5	TRBD1	once	CATSRDDRDNQPQHF	TGTGCCACTAGCAGAGATGACAGGGACAATCAGCCCCAGCATTTT
TRBV4-1	TRBJ2-3	.	.	CASSLMERGTSTDTQYF	TGCGCCAGCAGCCTTATGGAACGGGGGACCAGCACAGATACGCAGTATTTT
TRBV7-9	TRBJ1-4	.	.	CASQGPNEKLFF	TGTGCTTCACAGGGCCCTAATGAAAAACTGTTTTTT
TRBV27	TRBJ1-1	TRBD1	.	CASSSLTGRTEAFF	TGTGCCAGCAGTTCTCTGACAGGGCGGACTGAAGCTTTCTTT
TRBV7-9	TRBJ1-6	.	.	CASSLSGPANSPLHF	TGTGCCAGCAGCTTATCAGGGCCAGCCAATTCACCCCTCCACTTT
TRBV5-1	TRBJ1-2	TRBD1	once	CASSWDSFFYGYTF	TGCGCCAGCAGCTGGGACAGTTTTTTCTATGGCTACACCTTC
TRBV7-8	TRBJ2-3	TRBD2	.	CASSSSGGSTDTQYF	TGTGCCAGCAGCTCTAGCGGGGGAAGCACAGATACGCAGTATTTT
TRBV2	TRBJ1-6	.	.	CASSESDSPNSPLHF	TGTGCCAGCAGTGAATCGGACAGCCCTAATTCACCCCTCCACTTT
TRBV5-1	TRBJ1-1	.	.	CASSLAQAGGEAFF	TGCGCCAGCAGCTTGGCCCAGGCGGGGGGTGAAGCTTTCTTT